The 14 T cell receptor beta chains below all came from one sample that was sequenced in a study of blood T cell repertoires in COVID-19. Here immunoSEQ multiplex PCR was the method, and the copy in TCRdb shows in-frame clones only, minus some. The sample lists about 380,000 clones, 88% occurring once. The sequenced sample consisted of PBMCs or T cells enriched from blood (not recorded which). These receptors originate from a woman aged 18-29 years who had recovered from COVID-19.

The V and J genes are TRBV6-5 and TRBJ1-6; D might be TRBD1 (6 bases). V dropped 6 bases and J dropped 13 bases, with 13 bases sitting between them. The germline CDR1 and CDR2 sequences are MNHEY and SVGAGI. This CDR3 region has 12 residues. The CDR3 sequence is CASSYWDNPLHF. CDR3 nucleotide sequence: TGTGCCAGCAGCTATTGGGACAACCCCCTCCACTTT.

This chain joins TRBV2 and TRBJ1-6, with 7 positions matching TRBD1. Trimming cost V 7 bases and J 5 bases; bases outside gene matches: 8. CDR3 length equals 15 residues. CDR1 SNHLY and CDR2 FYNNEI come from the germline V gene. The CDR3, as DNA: TGTGCCAGCACCCTTAGGGGACAGAATAATTCACCCCTCCACTTT. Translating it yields CASTLRGQNNSPLHF.

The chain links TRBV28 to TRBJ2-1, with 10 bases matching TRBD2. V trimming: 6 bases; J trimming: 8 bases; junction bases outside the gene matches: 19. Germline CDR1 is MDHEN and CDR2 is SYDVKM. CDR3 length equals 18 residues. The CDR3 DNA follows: TGTGCCAGCAGAACCCCGGGACTAGCGTTACTGTGGCCTGATGAGCAGTTCTTC. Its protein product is CASRTPGLALLWPDEQFF.

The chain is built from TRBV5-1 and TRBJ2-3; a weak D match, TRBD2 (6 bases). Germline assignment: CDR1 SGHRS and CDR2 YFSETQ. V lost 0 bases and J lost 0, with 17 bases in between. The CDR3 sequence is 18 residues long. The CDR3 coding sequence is TGCGCCAGCAGCTTGGCCAAGGGTAGCGGATCTAGCACAGATACGCAGTATTTT. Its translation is CASSLAKGSGSSTDTQYF. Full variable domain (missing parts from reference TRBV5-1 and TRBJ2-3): KAGVTQTPRYLIKTRGQQVTLSCSPISGHRSVSWYQQTPGQGLQFLFEYFSETQRNKGNFPGRFSGRQFSNSRSEMNVSTLELGDSALYLCASSLAKGSGSSTDTQYFGPGTRLTVL.

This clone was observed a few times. CDR3: CASSARANTGELFF. The CDR3 region has the DNA TGCGCCAGCAGTGCCAGGGCCAACACCGGGGAGCTGTTTTTT. The rearrangement joins TRBV10-1 to TRBJ2-2, with D possibly being TRBD1 (5 bases). The CDR3 has 14 residues. V was cut by 4 bases and J by 2 bases, with 8 bases left in between. Looked up from germline, CDR1 is WNHNN and CDR2 is SYGVQD (reference sequence).

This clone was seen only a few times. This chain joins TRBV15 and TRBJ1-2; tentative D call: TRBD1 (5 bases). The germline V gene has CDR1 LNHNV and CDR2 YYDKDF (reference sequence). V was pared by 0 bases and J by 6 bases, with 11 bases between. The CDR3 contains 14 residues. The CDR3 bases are TGTGCCACCAGCAGAGACAGGGATCGGCATGGCTACACCTTC. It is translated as CATSRDRDRHGYTF.

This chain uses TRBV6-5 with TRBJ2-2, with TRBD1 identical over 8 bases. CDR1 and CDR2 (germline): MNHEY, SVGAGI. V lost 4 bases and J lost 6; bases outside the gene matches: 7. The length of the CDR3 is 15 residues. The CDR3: CASSSRTGSPGELFF. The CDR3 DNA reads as TGTGCCAGCAGTTCCCGGACAGGGAGTCCCGGGGAGCTGTTTTTT.

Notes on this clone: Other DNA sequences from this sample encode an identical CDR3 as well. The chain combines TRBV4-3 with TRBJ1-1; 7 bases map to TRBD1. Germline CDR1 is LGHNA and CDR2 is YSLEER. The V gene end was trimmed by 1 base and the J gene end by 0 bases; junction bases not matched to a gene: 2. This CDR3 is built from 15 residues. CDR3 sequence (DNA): TGCGCCAGCAGCCAAGGTACAGGGGTGAACACTGAAGCTTTCTTT. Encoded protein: CASSQGTGVNTEAFF.

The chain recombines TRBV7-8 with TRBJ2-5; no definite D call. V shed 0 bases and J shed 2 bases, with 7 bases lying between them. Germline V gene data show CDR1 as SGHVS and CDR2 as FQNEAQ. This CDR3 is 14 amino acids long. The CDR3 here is CASSLAADQETQYF. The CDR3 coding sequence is TGTGCCAGCAGCTTAGCGGCGGATCAAGAGACCCAGTACTTC.

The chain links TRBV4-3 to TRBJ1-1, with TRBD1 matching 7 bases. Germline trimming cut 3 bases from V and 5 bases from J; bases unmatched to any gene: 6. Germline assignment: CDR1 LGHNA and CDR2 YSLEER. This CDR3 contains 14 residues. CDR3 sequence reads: CASSHPDRITEAFF. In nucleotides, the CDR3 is TGCGCCAGCAGCCACCCGGACAGGATTACTGAAGCTTTCTTT.

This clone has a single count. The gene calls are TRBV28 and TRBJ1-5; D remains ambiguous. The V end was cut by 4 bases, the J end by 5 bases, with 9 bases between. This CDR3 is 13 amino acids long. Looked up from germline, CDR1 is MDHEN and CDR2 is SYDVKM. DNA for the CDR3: TGTGCCAGCAGTTCCCGCTACGATCAGCCCCAGCATTTT. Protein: CASSSRYDQPQHF.

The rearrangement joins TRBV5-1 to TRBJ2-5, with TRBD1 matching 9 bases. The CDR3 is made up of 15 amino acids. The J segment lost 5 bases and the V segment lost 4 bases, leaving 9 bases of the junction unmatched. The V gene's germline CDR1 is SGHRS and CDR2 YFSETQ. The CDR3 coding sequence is TGCGCCAGCAGCCCGGGGACAGGGCTCGGGGAGACCCAGTACTTC. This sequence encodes CASSPGTGLGETQYF.

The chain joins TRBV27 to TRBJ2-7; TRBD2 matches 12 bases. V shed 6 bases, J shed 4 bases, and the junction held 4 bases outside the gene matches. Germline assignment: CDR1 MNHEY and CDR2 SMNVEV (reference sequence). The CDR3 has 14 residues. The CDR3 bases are TGTGCCAGCAGATCTAGCGGGGGGGCTTACGAGCAGTACTTC. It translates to CASRSSGGAYEQYF.

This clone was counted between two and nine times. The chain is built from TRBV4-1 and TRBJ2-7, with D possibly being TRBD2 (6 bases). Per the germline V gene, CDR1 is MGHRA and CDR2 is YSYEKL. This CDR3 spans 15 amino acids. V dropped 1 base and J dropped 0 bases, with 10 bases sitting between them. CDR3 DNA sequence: TGCGCCAGCAGCCAAGCGGAGGGTTCCTCCTACGAGCAGTACTTC. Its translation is CASSQAEGSSYEQYF.